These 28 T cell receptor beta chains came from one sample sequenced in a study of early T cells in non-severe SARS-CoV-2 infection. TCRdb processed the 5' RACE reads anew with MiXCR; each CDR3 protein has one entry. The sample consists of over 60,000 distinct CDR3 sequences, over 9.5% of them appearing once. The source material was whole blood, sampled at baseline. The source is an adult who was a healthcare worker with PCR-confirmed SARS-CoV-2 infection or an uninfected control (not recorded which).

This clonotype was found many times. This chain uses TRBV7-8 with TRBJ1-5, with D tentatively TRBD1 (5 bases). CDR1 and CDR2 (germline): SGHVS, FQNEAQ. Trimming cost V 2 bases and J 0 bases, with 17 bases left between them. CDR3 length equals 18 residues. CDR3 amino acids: CASSLRQGPRYSNQPQHF. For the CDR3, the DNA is TGTGCCAGCAGCTTACGCCAGGGACCCCGATATAGCAATCAGCCCCAGCATTTT.

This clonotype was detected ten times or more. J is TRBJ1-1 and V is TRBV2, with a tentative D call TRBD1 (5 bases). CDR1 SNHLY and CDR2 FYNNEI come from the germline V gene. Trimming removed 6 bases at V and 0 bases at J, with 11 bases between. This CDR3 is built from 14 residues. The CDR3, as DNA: TGTGCCAGCAGGGGGCGGGGATTGAACACTGAAGCTTTCTTT. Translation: CASRGRGLNTEAFF.

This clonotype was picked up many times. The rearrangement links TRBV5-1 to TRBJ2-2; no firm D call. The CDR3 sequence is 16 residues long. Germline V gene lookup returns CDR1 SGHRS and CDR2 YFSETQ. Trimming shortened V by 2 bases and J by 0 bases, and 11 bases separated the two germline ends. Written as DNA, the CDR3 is TGCGCCAGCAGCTTACAAGGGATGGCGAACACCGGGGAGCTGTTTTTT. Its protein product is CASSLQGMANTGELFF.

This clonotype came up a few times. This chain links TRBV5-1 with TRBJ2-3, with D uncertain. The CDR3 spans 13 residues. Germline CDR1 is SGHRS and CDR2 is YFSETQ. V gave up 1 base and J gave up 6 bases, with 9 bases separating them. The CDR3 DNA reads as TGCGCCAGCAGCTTGATAGGTGCGGATACGCAGTATTTT. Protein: CASSLIGADTQYF.

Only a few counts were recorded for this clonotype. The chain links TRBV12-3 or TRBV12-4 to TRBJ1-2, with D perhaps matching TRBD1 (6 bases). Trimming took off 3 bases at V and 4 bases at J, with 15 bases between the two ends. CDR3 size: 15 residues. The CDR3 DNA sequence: TGTGCCAGCAGTTTTGAAACAGGGACCTTCTATGGCTACACCTTC. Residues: CASSFETGTFYGYTF.

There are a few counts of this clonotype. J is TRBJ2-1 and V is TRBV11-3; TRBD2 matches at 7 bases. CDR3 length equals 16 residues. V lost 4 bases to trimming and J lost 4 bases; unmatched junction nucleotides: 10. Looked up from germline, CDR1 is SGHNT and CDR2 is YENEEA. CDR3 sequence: CASSSFGGMLYNEQFF. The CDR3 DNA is TGTGCCAGCAGCTCCTTCGGGGGGATGCTATACAATGAGCAGTTCTTC.

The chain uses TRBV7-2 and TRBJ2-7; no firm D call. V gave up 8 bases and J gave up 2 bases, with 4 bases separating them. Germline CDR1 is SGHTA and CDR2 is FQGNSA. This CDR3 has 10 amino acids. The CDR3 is CASATYEQYF. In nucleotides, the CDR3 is TGTGCCAGCGCAACCTACGAGCAGTACTTC.

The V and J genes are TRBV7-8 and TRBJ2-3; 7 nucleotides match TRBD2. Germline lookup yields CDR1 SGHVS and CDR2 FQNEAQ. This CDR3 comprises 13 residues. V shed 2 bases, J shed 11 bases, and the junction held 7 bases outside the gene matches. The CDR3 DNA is TGTGCCAGCAGCTTACAGGGAGGGTTGGAGCAGTATTTT. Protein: CASSLQGGLEQYF.

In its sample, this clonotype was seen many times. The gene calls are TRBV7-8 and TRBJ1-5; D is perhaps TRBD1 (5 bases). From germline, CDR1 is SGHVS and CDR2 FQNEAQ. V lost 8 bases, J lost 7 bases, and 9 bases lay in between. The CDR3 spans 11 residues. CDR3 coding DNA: TGTGCCAGCGGGGGTGGGCAGCCCCAGCATTTT. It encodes CASGGGQPQHF. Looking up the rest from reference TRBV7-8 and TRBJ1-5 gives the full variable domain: GAGVSQSPRYKVAKRGQDVALRCDPISGHVSLFWYQQALGQGPEFLTYFQNEAQLDKSGLPSDRFFAERPEGSVSTLKIQRTQQEDSAVYLCASGGGQPQHFGDGTRLSIL.

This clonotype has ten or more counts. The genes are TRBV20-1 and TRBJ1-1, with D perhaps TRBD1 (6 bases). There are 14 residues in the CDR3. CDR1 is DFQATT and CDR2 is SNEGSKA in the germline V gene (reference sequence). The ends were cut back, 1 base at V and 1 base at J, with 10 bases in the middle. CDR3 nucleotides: TGCAGTGCTAGAGTCCCGGGACAGAACACTGAAGCTTTCTTT. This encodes CSARVPGQNTEAFF.

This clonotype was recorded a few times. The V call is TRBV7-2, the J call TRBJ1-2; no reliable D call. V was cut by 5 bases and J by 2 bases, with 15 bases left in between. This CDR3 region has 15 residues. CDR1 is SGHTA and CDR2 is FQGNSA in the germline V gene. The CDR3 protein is CASSPAANRNYGYTF. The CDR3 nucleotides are TGTGCCAGCAGCCCCGCCGCGAACCGAAACTATGGCTACACCTTC.

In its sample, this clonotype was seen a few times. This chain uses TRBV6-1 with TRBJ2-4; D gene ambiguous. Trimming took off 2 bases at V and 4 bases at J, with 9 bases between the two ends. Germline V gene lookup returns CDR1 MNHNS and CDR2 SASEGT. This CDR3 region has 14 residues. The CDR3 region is CASSEMNSKNIQYF. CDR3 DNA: TGTGCCAGCAGTGAAATGAACAGTAAAAACATTCAGTACTTC.

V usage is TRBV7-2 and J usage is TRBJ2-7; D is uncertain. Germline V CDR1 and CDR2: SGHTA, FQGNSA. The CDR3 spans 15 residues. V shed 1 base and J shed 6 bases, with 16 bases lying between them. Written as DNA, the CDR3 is TGTGCCAGCAGCTTAGGCAGGCATCCCTTAGCCGAGCAGTACTTC. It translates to CASSLGRHPLAEQYF.

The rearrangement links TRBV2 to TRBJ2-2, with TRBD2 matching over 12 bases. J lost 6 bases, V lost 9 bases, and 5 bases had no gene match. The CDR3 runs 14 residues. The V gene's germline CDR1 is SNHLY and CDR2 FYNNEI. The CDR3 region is CARASGGAAGELFF. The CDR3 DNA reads TGTGCCAGAGCTAGCGGGGGGGCCGCCGGGGAGCTGTTTTTT.

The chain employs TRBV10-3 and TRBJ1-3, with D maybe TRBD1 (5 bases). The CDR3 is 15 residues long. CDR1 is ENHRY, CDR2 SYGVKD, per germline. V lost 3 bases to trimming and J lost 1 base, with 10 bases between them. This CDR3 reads CAISDAQGSGNTIYF. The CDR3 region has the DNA TGTGCCATCAGTGACGCTCAGGGATCTGGAAACACCATATATTTT.

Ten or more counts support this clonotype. The CDR3 region is CASVEGLAADTQYF. CDR3 coding DNA: TGTGCCAGCGTTGAGGGACTAGCAGCAGATACGCAGTATTTT. This sequence joins TRBV6-6 and TRBJ2-3, with 9 bases aligning to TRBD2. The trim removed 8 bases at V and 4 bases at J, leaving 7 bases unmatched. Germline CDR1 reads MNHNY; CDR2 reads SVGAGI (reference sequence). This CDR3 spans 14 amino acids.

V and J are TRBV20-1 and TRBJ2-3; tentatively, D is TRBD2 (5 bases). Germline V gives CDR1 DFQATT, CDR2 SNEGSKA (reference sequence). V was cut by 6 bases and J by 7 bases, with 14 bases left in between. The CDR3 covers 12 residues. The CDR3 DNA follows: TGCAGTGCCACGAGGGAATCATATACGCAGTATTTT. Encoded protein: CSATRESYTQYF.

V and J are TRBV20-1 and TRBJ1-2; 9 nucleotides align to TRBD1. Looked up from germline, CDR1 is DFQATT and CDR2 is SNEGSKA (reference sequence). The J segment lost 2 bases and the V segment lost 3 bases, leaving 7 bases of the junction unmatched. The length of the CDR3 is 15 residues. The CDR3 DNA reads TGCAGTGCTAGGGACAGGGGTTTAAACAACTATGGCTACACCTTC. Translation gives CSARDRGLNNYGYTF.

The CDR3 DNA follows: TGTGCCAGCGGGGGGAATTCACCCCTCCACTTT. Translating it yields CASGGNSPLHF. This chain uses TRBV2 with TRBJ1-6, with a weak D call TRBD1 (5 bases). The CDR3 consists of 11 residues. CDR1 SNHLY and CDR2 FYNNEI come from the germline V gene. V lost 8 bases to trimming and J lost 7 bases, with 6 bases between them. The whole variable domain, remainder taken from reference TRBV2 and TRBJ1-6, is EPEVTQTPSHQVTQMGQEVILRCVPISNHLYFYWYRQILGQKVEFLVSFYNNEISEKSEIFDDQFSVERPDGSNFTLKIRSTKLEDSAMYFCASGGNSPLHFGNGTRLTVT.

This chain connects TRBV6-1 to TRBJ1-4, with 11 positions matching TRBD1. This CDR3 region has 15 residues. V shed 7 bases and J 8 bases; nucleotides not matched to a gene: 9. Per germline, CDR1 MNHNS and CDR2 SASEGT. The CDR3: CASTFGQGAGEKLFF. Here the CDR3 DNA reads TGTGCCAGCACCTTCGGACAGGGGGCGGGAGAAAAACTGTTTTTT.

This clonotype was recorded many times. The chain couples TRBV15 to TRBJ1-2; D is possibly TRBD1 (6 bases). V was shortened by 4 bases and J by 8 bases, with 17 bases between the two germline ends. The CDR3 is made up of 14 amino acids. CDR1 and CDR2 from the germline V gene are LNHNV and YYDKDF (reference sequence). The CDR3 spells CATSTPSRGGGYTF. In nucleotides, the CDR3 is TGTGCCACCAGCACTCCCTCCCGGGGGGGCGGCTACACCTTC.

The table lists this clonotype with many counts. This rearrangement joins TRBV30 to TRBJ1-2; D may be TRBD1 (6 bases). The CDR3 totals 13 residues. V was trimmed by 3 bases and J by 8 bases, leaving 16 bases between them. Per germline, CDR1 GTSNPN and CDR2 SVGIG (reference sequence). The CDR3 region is CAWRVTRGGGYTF. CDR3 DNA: TGTGCCTGGAGGGTAACCCGGGGGGGCGGCTACACCTTC.

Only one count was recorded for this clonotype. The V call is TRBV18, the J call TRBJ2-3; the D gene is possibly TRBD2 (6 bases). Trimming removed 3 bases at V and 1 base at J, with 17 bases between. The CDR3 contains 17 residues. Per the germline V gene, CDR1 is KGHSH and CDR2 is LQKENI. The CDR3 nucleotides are TGTGCCAGCTCACCGGTTGGGGGAGGAGCTGGCACAGATACGCAGTATTTT. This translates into CASSPVGGGAGTDTQYF.

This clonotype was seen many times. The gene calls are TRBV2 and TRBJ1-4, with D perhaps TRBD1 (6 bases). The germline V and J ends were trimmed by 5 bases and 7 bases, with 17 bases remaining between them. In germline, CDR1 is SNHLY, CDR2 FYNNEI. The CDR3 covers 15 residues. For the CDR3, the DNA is TGTGCCAGCAGTTCCCTGGAGGGAGGGGGTGAAAAACTGTTTTTT. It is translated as CASSSLEGGGEKLFF.

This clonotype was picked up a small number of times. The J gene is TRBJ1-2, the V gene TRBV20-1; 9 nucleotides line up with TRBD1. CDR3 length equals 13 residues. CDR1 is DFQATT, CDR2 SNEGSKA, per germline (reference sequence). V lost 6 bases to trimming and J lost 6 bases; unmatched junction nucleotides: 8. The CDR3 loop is CSAFLQGANGYTF. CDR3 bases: TGCAGTGCGTTCTTACAGGGGGCGAATGGCTACACCTTC.

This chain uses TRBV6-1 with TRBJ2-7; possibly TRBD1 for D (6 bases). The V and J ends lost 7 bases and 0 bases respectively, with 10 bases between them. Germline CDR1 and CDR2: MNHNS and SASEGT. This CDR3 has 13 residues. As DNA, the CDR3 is TGTGCCAGCATCCCAGGGGCCTCCTACGAGCAGTACTTC. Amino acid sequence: CASIPGASYEQYF.

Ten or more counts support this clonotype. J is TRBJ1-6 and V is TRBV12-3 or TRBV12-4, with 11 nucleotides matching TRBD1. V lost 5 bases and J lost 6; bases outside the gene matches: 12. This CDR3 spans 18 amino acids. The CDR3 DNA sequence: TGTGCCAGCAGTCCCCGGGACAGGGGGTCATCCGGTAATTCACCCCTCCACTTT. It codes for CASSPRDRGSSGNSPLHF.

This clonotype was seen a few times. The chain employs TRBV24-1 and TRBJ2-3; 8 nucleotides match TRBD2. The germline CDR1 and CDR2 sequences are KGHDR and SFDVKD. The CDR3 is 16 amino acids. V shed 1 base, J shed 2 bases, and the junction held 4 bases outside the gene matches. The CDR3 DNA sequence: TGTGCCACCAGTGATTTTTCGCGGGGGGACACAGATACGCAGTATTTT. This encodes CATSDFSRGDTDTQYF.